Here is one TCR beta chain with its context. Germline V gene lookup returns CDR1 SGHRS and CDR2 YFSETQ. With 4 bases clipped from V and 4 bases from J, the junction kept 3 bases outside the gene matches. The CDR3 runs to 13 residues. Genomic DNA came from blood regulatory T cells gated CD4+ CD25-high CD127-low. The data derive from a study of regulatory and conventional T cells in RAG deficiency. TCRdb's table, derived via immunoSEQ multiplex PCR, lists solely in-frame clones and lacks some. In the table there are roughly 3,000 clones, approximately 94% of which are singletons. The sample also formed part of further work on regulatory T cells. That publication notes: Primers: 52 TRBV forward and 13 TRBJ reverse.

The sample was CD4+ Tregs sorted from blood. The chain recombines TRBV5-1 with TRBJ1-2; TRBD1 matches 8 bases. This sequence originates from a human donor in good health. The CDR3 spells CASSPGQVYGYTF. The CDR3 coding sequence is TGCGCCAGCAGCCCGGGACAGGTCTATGGCTACACCTTC. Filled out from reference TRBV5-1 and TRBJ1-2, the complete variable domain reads KAGVTQTPRYLIKTRGQQVTLSCSPISGHRSVSWYQQTPGQGLQFLFEYFSETQRNKGNFPGRFSGRQFSNSRSEMNVSTLELGDSALYLCASSPGQVYGYTFGSGTRLTVV.